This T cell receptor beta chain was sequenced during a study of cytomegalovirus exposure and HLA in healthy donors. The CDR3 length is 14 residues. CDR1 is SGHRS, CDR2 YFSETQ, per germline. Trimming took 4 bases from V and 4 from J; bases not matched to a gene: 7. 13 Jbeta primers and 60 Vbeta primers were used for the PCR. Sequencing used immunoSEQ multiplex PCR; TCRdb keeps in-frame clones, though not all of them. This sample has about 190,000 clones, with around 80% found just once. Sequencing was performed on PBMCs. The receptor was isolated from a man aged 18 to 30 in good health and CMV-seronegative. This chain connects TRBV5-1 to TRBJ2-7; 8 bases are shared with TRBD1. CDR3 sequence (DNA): TGCGCCAGCAGCACGGACAGGGAACGGTACGAGCAGTACTTC. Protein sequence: CASSTDRERYEQYF. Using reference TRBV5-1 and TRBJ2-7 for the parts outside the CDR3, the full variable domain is KAGVTQTPRYLIKTRGQQVTLSCSPISGHRSVSWYQQTPGQGLQFLFEYFSETQRNKGNFPGRFSGRQFSNSRSEMNVSTLELGDSALYLCASSTDRERYEQYFGPGTRLTVT.